Following are 28 T cell receptor beta chains from one sample sequenced in a study of T cells in Graves' hyperthyroidism and ophthalmopathy (dated by TCRdb to between 2019 and 2020). The library was produced with multiplex PCR. For sequencing, an Illumina HiSeq 2000 was employed. The TCR beta CDR3 regions were amplified from the RNA transcripts. For the first round of RT-PCR on the TCR CDR3, the HTBI primer set was used together with the Qiagen OneStep RT-PCR kit. TCRdb ran its own pipeline on the public reads, namely fastp trimming at Q25 and MiXCR clone calling, and kept in-frame beta chains. Entries are consolidated by CDR3 protein sequence, retaining the most common genes and DNA. The sample table holds 500,000 to 800,000 distinct CDR3 sequences, of which roughly 15% were seen once. The ten top clones hold around 13% of the sample. Specimen: blood. These TCRs come from a woman between 45 and 65 years old with Graves' ophthalmopathy.

This clonotype was seen at least ten times. The chain combines TRBV11-2 with TRBJ2-3; 8 bases fit TRBD2. Germline V gives CDR1 SGHAT, CDR2 FQNNGV. The CDR3 consists of 16 residues. Trimming at V came to 5 bases and at J to 3 bases, leaving 10 bases not matched to a gene. The CDR3 sequence: CASSLPTSGPTDTQYF. The DNA of the CDR3 is TGTGCCAGCAGCCTACCAACTAGCGGACCGACAGATACGCAGTATTTT. Full variable domain (missing parts from reference TRBV11-2 and TRBJ2-3): EAGVAQSPRYKIIEKRQSVAFWCNPISGHATLYWYQQILGQGPKLLIQFQNNGVVDDSQLPKDRFSAERLKGVDSTLKIQPAKLEDSAVYLCASSLPTSGPTDTQYFGPGTRLTVL.

This clonotype was counted ten times or more. V gene TRBV29-1 combines with J gene TRBJ2-1; weak D call: TRBD1 (5 bases). Germline lookup yields CDR1 SQVTM and CDR2 ANQGSEA. Deletions cut 4 bases from V and 8 bases from J, with 15 bases between. The CDR3 spans 13 residues. CDR3 amino acids: CSVVAGSPHEQFF. CDR3 DNA sequence: TGCAGCGTTGTGGCAGGGTCCCCTCATGAGCAGTTCTTC.

This clonotype has at least ten counts. This chain joins TRBV11-3 and TRBJ2-7; the match to TRBD2 covers 10 bases. CDR3 length equals 14 residues. CDR1 and CDR2 from the germline V gene are SGHNT and YENEEA. Trimming removed 5 bases from V and 5 bases from J; junction bases left unmatched: 6. The CDR3 spells CASSPLAGFDEQYF. The CDR3, as DNA: TGTGCCAGCAGCCCACTAGCGGGATTTGACGAGCAGTACTTC.

V and J are TRBV24-1 and TRBJ1-5; no definite D call. V was clipped by 4 bases and J by 3 bases, with 6 bases between them. Germline CDR1 KGHDR, CDR2 SFDVKD. The CDR3 consists of 13 residues. CDR3 region: CATSESTNQPQHF. DNA for the CDR3: TGTGCCACCAGTGAGTCGACCAATCAGCCCCAGCATTTT.

This clonotype has a count of ten or more. The V and J genes are TRBV20-1 and TRBJ2-1; D gene ambiguous. Looked up from germline, CDR1 is DFQATT and CDR2 is SNEGSKA (reference sequence). The ends were cut back, 2 bases at V and 3 bases at J, with 5 bases in the middle. The CDR3 has 12 amino acids. CDR3 protein: CSARSIYNEQFF. The CDR3 DNA reads as TGCAGTGCTAGAAGTATCTACAATGAGCAGTTCTTC.

V and J are TRBV3-1 and TRBJ2-1; 8 positions agree with TRBD1. The germline CDR1 and CDR2 sequences are LGHDT and YNNKEL (reference sequence). The V gene end was trimmed by 0 bases and the J gene end by 4 bases; junction bases not matched to a gene: 8. This CDR3 has 17 amino acids. Here the CDR3 reads CASSQDGFGQGYNEQFF. CDR3 DNA sequence: TGTGCCAGCAGCCAAGATGGGTTTGGACAGGGATACAATGAGCAGTTCTTC.

This clonotype was seen ten or more times. The chain carries TRBV3-1 and TRBJ2-7; no reliable D call. V lost 1 base and J 3 bases, leaving 10 bases between the germline ends. The CDR3 extends over 14 amino acids. Germline V gene sequence: CDR1 LGHDT, CDR2 YNNKEL (reference sequence). CDR3 sequence reads: CASSQGIVFYEQYF. CDR3 nucleotide sequence: TGTGCCAGCAGCCAAGGTATAGTTTTCTACGAGCAGTACTTC.

The V gene is TRBV29-1, the J gene TRBJ1-4; possibly TRBD1 for D (5 bases). The CDR3 is made up of 14 amino acids. Germline CDR1 reads SQVTM; CDR2 reads ANQGSEA. V was shortened by 7 bases and J by 0 bases, with 12 bases between the two germline ends. The CDR3 sequence: CSASDRTTNEKLFF. The CDR3 DNA sequence: TGCAGCGCCAGTGACAGAACAACTAATGAAAAACTGTTTTTT.

The table lists this clonotype with many counts. The V and J genes are TRBV7-2 and TRBJ2-5; D is ambiguous. CDR3 length equals 14 residues. CDR1 and CDR2 from the germline V gene are SGHTA and FQGNSA. Deletions cut 3 bases from V and 1 base from J, with 9 bases between. The CDR3: CASSFQVGQETQYF. CDR3 nucleotide sequence: TGTGCCAGCAGCTTCCAAGTAGGCCAAGAGACCCAGTACTTC. The full variable domain, with the rest looked up from reference TRBV7-2 and TRBJ2-5, is GAGVSQSPSNKVTEKGKDVELRCDPISGHTALYWYRQSLGQGLEFLIYFQGNSAPDKSGLPSDRFSAERTGGSVSTLTIQRTQQEDSAVYLCASSFQVGQETQYFGPGTRLLVL.

About this clonotype itself: A much larger clone lies one base from this, so it may be a read error. The rearrangement uses TRBV6-1 and TRBJ1-1; D not certain. The CDR3 loop spans 17 amino acids. The V gene lost 4 bases and the J gene lost 1 base, with 19 bases spanning the gap. Germline V lookup: CDR1 MNHNS, CDR2 SASEGT. The CDR3 nucleotides read TGTGCCAGCAGTGCGCAGGCCAACGTAGGGAGGAACACTGAAGCTTTCTTT. Its translation: CASSAQANVGRNTEAFF.

This clonotype was recorded many times. This chain joins TRBV12-3 or TRBV12-4 and TRBJ1-1, with 11 bases identical to TRBD1. CDR3 length: 15 residues. After removal of 5 bases from V and 4 bases from J, the junction contained 6 bases not matched to a gene. The CDR3 DNA reads TGTGCCAGCAGTCAATGGACAGGGGGCTTCACTGAAGCTTTCTTT. Protein sequence: CASSQWTGGFTEAFF.

In its sample, this clonotype was seen a few times. V is TRBV4-3 and J is TRBJ2-7; 9 bases match TRBD2. With V trimmed by 3 bases and J by 3 bases, 9 bases remained unmatched. The germline gives CDR1 LGHNA, CDR2 YSLEER. The CDR3 runs 16 residues. The CDR3 spells CASSHVSGRTLYEQYF. Written as DNA, the CDR3 is TGCGCCAGCAGCCATGTTAGCGGGAGAACCCTCTACGAGCAGTACTTC.

The J gene is TRBJ2-1, the V gene TRBV29-1, with D perhaps matching TRBD2 (5 bases). The germline gives CDR1 SQVTM, CDR2 ANQGSEA. Trimming left V 3 bases short and J 9 bases short, with 12 bases between. The CDR3 totals 12 residues. The CDR3 here is CSVEASPREQFF. The CDR3 nucleotides are TGCAGCGTTGAGGCTAGCCCCCGTGAGCAGTTCTTC.

This clonotype was observed at least ten times. V is TRBV19 and J is TRBJ2-7, with TRBD2 matching over 11 bases. Germline values: CDR1 LNHDA, CDR2 SQIVND (reference sequence). The J segment lost 2 bases and the V segment lost 8 bases, leaving 2 bases of the junction unmatched. CDR3 size: 13 residues. The CDR3: CASGLAGPYEQYF. In DNA form, the CDR3 reads TGTGCCAGTGGACTAGCGGGTCCCTACGAGCAGTACTTC.

This clonotype was seen a few times. The V and J genes are TRBV4-2 and TRBJ1-5; weak D call: TRBD1 (5 bases). Germline CDR1 LGHNA, CDR2 YNFKEQ. The CDR3 loop spans 18 amino acids. V was trimmed by 0 bases and J by 3 bases, leaving 18 bases between them. The DNA for the CDR3 is TGTGCCAGCAGCCAAGAGCTACCGGGACCAACTCACAATCAGCCCCAGCATTTT. Its protein product is CASSQELPGPTHNQPQHF.

Many counts were recorded for this clonotype. The V call is TRBV27, the J call TRBJ1-2; the D gene is possibly TRBD1 (5 bases). Germline CDR1 and CDR2: MNHEY and SMNVEV (reference sequence). This CDR3 has 15 amino acids. Trimming removed 5 bases from V and 3 bases from J, with 16 bases in between. The CDR3 region has the DNA TGTGCCAGCAGTCTGTTCCCGGGACGCCACTATGGCTACACCTTC. Protein: CASSLFPGRHYGYTF.

This chain connects TRBV29-1 to TRBJ1-1, with TRBD1 as a possible D gene (5 bases). The germline V gene has CDR1 SQVTM and CDR2 ANQGSEA. V shed 4 bases and J shed 4 bases, with 10 bases lying between them. The CDR3 runs 12 residues. The CDR3 sequence is CSVGGGTTEAFF. The CDR3 DNA reads TGCAGCGTTGGGGGGGGGACCACTGAAGCTTTCTTT.

About this clonotype: A much more abundant neighbour one base away suggests this may be a read error. The V call is TRBV7-9, the J call TRBJ1-5, with TRBD1 identical over 8 bases. Germline CDR1 is SEHNR and CDR2 is FQNEAQ (reference sequence). The CDR3 runs to 16 residues. The CDR3 DNA reads as TGTGACAGCAGCTTATCATCGGGACAGGGCAATCAGCCCCAGCATTTT. It codes for CDSSLSSGQGNQPQHF.

This clonotype was counted ten times or more. V and J are TRBV20-1 and TRBJ1-1; the D gene is possibly TRBD1 (6 bases). Trimming left V 4 bases short and J 3 bases short, with 15 bases between. CDR1 is DFQATT, CDR2 SNEGSKA, per germline (reference sequence). The CDR3 sequence is 14 residues long. CDR3 nucleotides: TGCAGTGCTACTCAGGGGCGCCCCGACACTGAAGCTTTCTTT. It specifies CSATQGRPDTEAFF.

This clonotype was observed many times. The chain has TRBV9 and TRBJ2-7; D remains unclear. Germline assignment: CDR1 SGDLS and CDR2 YYNGEE. This CDR3 region has 14 residues. V gave up 4 bases and J gave up 1 base, with 12 bases separating them. This CDR3 reads CASSTTDGSYEQYF. The CDR3 region has the DNA TGTGCCAGCAGCACTACGGACGGATCCTACGAGCAGTACTTC. Complete variable domain (other parts from reference TRBV9 and TRBJ2-7): DSGVTQTPKHLITATGQRVTLRCSPRSGDLSVYWYQQSLDQGLQFLIQYYNGEERAKGNILERFSAQQFPDLHSELNLSSLELGDSALYFCASSTTDGSYEQYFGPGTRLTVT.

The chain carries TRBV11-1 and TRBJ2-5, with TRBD2 identical over 10 bases. V gave up 3 bases and J gave up 1 base; unmatched junction bases: 2. The CDR3 has 15 amino acids. Germline V lookup: CDR1 SGHAT, CDR2 FQDESV (reference sequence). CDR3 coding DNA: TGTGCCAGCAGCTTTCCTAGCGGGGGCCAAGAGACCCAGTACTTC. Translating gives CASSFPSGGQETQYF.

In this sample, this clonotype turned up many times. CDR3: CSARALDLHSGQETQYF. CDR3 bases: TGCAGTGCTAGAGCCCTAGACCTCCATAGCGGACAAGAGACCCAGTACTTC. The V and J genes are TRBV20-1 and TRBJ2-5, with TRBD2 as a possible D gene (6 bases). The CDR3 extends over 17 amino acids. Trimming removed 1 base at V and 2 bases at J, with 20 bases between. Looked up from germline, CDR1 is DFQATT and CDR2 is SNEGSKA (reference sequence).

This clonotype was seen more than once but under ten times. The rearrangement uses TRBV5-1 and TRBJ1-1; the D gene is possibly TRBD1 (5 bases). With 5 bases removed from V and 0 bases from J, the gap between germline ends came to 17 bases. This CDR3 has 16 amino acids. Germline V CDR1 and CDR2: SGHRS, YFSETQ. The CDR3 spells CASSLTGTAMNTEAFF. CDR3 bases: TGCGCCAGCAGTTTGACCGGGACGGCAATGAACACTGAAGCTTTCTTT.

Many counts were recorded for this clonotype. This chain links TRBV28 with TRBJ1-5, with a weak D call TRBD1 (6 bases). Germline V gene data show CDR1 as MDHEN and CDR2 as SYDVKM. The CDR3 contains 12 residues. Trimming stripped 6 bases from V and 9 bases from J, with 12 bases between. CDR3 in DNA: TGTGCCAGCAGCCACAGGGCTCGGCCCCAGCATTTT. Amino acid sequence: CASSHRARPQHF.

This clonotype was counted ten times or more. The rearrangement links TRBV11-3 to TRBJ2-7, with D tentatively TRBD1 (8 bases). This CDR3 contains 14 residues. CDR1 and CDR2 from the germline V gene are SGHNT and YENEEA. V was trimmed by 5 bases and J by 2 bases, leaving 13 bases between them. The CDR3, as DNA: TGTGCCAGCAGCCGGACAGGGACTACCTACGAGCAGTACTTC. It yields the protein CASSRTGTTYEQYF.

The rearrangement joins TRBV28 to TRBJ2-3, with TRBD1 matching 8 bases. The CDR3 covers 15 residues. Trimming cost V 4 bases and J 5 bases; bases outside gene matches: 8. CDR1 and CDR2 (germline): MDHEN, SYDVKM. CDR3 residues: CASSSRTGSGDTQYF. The DNA for the CDR3 is TGTGCCAGCAGTTCCCGGACAGGGAGCGGAGATACGCAGTATTTT.

The chain combines TRBV20-1 with TRBJ1-1; possibly TRBD1 for D (5 bases). This CDR3 region has 11 residues. Germline V gene sequence: CDR1 DFQATT, CDR2 SNEGSKA (reference sequence). The germline V and J ends were trimmed by 6 bases and 5 bases, with 10 bases remaining between them. DNA for the CDR3: TGCAGTGCCGGAAAGGGGACTGAAGCTTTCTTT. Translated: CSAGKGTEAFF.

Only a few counts were recorded for this clonotype. This rearrangement joins TRBV3-1 to TRBJ2-2, with D uncertain. The germline V gene has CDR1 LGHDT and CDR2 YNNKEL (reference sequence). Between the trimmed V and J ends, which lost 8 bases and 5 bases, there was a span of 18 bases. This CDR3 spans 15 amino acids. The CDR3 nucleotides are TGTGCCAGCCTCCACTGGGGAAGGTTGACCGGGGAGCTGTTTTTT. It specifies CASLHWGRLTGELFF.